Described below is a single T cell receptor (beta chain) sequence and its context. This clonotype has at least ten counts. It has no known antigen specificity. It has no much larger one-base neighbor in the sample; base qualities were not kept. Sequencing was carried out with an Illumina HiSeq 2500. Quantitative 5'-RACE with molecular barcodes was the method used to prepare the TCR beta libraries. From the authors' description of their analysis: Disease-linked TCR variants were identified with a new computational method built on a probabilistic model of VDJ rearrangement. TCRdb reprocessed the public reads (quality trimming at Q25 with fastp, clone calling with MiXCR) and kept in-frame beta chains. Each record represents a unique CDR3 protein, reported with the most common genes and DNA among its rows. TCRdb's processing, not the authors' own work, is the source of the V and J calls. For this sample the table gives tens of thousands of distinct CDR3 sequences, of which under 5.5% were detected only once. Of the sample, 2% to 2.5% is held by the ten largest clones.

The data were taken from a study of CD8 T cells in ankylosing spondylitis (dated by TCRdb to 2016 to 2017). For the study in its entirety: To find TCR variants linked to disease, the study profiled T cell receptor beta repertoires in ankylosing spondylitis patients and healthy donors. The whole study cohort included some 100 healthy donors and around 25 ankylosing spondylitis patients. Peripheral blood was sampled, and synovial fluid was additionally collected from ankylosing spondylitis patients.

Paper-wide results and their limitations: Some TCR beta motif variants had previously been reported in synovial fluid and blood of reactive arthritis patients, which suggested common disease-initiation mechanisms. According to the report, matched synovial fluid samples from ankylosing spondylitis patients were significantly enriched for the disease-linked clones. A TCR beta motif made up of several highly homologous amino acid variants appeared to be characteristic of blood from ankylosing spondylitis patients. The disease-linked clones had a CD8+ phenotype and were found at relatively low frequencies in peripheral blood.

As encoded in the germline V gene, CDR1 is ENHRY while CDR2 is SYGVKD. The CDR3 covers 17 residues, taking in both the cysteine and the phenylalanine. CDR3 DNA only is kept here, 51 bases in frame from base 1. After removal of 4 bases from V and 0 bases from J, the junction retains 6 bases not matched to a gene. The sequencing sample was made of blood, either unsorted or a sorted T cell fraction (not recorded which). The chain is assembled from TRBV10-3 and TRBJ2-1; a stretch of 10 junction bases matches TRBD2. The receptor was derived from a male donor with ankylosing spondylitis or in good health (not recorded which). CDR3 sequence: CAISASGGYSSYNEQFF. Here is the DNA: TGTGCCATCAGTGCTAGCGGGGGCTATAGCTCCTACAATGAGCAGTTCTTC.